A selection of T cell receptor beta chains follows, all from one sample in a study of cytomegalovirus exposure and HLA in healthy donors. Sequencing was performed with immunoSEQ multiplex PCR; in TCRdb, only in-frame clones are kept and a portion is missing. The table shows about 140,000 clones, with around 73% occurring only once. Sequenced: PBMCs. The receptors stem from a female donor in good health and CMV-seronegative. CDR3s include the opening cysteine and the closing phenylalanine or tryptophan. Each record gives: D gene, J gene, clone size, V gene, CDR3 DNA, CDR3 protein. The D gene is left open where the match is weak. Not all rows give a size; the values are once, few, many and, for expanded clones, a class.

D: -; J: TRBJ1-1; size: -; V: TRBV5-6; DNA: TGTGCCAGCAGCTTGGCCTGGGACAATCTGGCCGCTTTCTTT; CDR3: CASSLAWDNLAAFF
D: -; J: TRBJ1-2; size: -; V: TRBV23-1; DNA: TGCGCCAGCAGTCAATTTCCTTCGCAGGGTCCAGAAGGCTATGGCTACACCTTC; CDR3: CASSQFPSQGPEGYGYTF
D: TRBD2; J: TRBJ2-7; size: -; V: TRBV27; DNA: TGTGCCAGCAGTTTCGGTAGCGGGCCCTCCTACGAGCAGTACTTC; CDR3: CASSFGSGPSYEQYF
D: -; J: TRBJ2-2; size: -; V: TRBV28; DNA: TGTGCCGGCACGCCAGAAAACACCGGGGAGCTGTTTTTT; CDR3: CAGTPENTGELFF
D: -; J: TRBJ1-4; size: -; V: TRBV10-2; DNA: TGCGCCAGCAGTGAGTTGGGGGGGAAACTGTTTTTT; CDR3: CASSELGGKLFF
D: -; J: TRBJ2-1; size: -; V: TRBV15; DNA: TGTGCCACCAGCAGAGCCCGGGGGAGCTCCTACAATGAGCAGTTCTTC; CDR3: CATSRARGSSYNEQFF
D: -; J: TRBJ1-1; size: -; V: TRBV9; DNA: TGTGCCAGCAGCGAGACAATGAACACTGAAGCTTTCTTT; CDR3: CASSETMNTEAFF
D: TRBD1; J: TRBJ2-5; size: -; V: TRBV2; DNA: TGTGCCAGTAATGGACAGGGGGTGGGAGAGACCCAGTACTTC; CDR3: CASNGQGVGETQYF
D: TRBD1; J: TRBJ1-1; size: -; V: TRBV7-9; DNA: TGTTCCAGCAGCCCAGCCGGGACAGGGGGAAACACTGAAGCTTTCTTT; CDR3: CSSSPAGTGGNTEAFF
D: -; J: TRBJ1-4; size: -; V: TRBV28; DNA: TGTGCCAGCAGTCCCGGGGGGATAGTGGAAAAACTGTTTTTT; CDR3: CASSPGGIVEKLFF
D: TRBD2; J: TRBJ2-7; size: -; V: TRBV28; DNA: TGTGCCAGCAGTTTGGTCCTAGCGGGATTTCAGGACGAGCAGTACTTC; CDR3: CASSLVLAGFQDEQYF
D: TRBD1; J: TRBJ2-2; size: once; V: TRBV5-1; DNA: TGCGCCAGCAGCCCCGGCTTCGGGACAGCTAGTACCGGGGAGCTGTTTTTT; CDR3: CASSPGFGTASTGELFF
D: TRBD2; J: TRBJ2-3; size: -; V: TRBV19; DNA: TGTGCCAGTAGTGCTCTAGCGGGATTAGGAGATACGCAGTATTTT; CDR3: CASSALAGLGDTQYF
D: -; J: TRBJ2-7; size: once; V: TRBV7-9; DNA: TGTGCCAGCAGCTCAGACAGGTACGAGCAGTACTTC; CDR3: CASSSDRYEQYF
D: TRBD2; J: TRBJ2-5; size: -; V: TRBV28; DNA: TGTGCCAGCAGCCCGCTTGAAGGGGCTAGCGGGGGGACAGGAGAGACCCAGTACTTC; CDR3: CASSPLEGASGGTGETQYF
D: -; J: TRBJ2-1; size: -; V: TRBV4-1; DNA: TGCGCCAGCAGCCAAGATTCCGGCAGCCCGGCGGTAGATGAGCAGTTCTTC; CDR3: CASSQDSGSPAVDEQFF
D: -; J: TRBJ1-3; size: -; V: TRBV30; DNA: TGTGCCTGGGGACAGCAAATTGGAAACACCATATATTTT; CDR3: CAWGQQIGNTIYF
D: TRBD1; J: TRBJ1-2; size: -; V: TRBV18; DNA: TGTGCCAGCTCACCAACCGGGACAGGGGATGGCTACACCTTC; CDR3: CASSPTGTGDGYTF
D: -; J: TRBJ1-4; size: -; V: TRBV28; DNA: TGTGCCAGCAGCAAGGACAGTACTAATGAAAAACTGTTTTTT; CDR3: CASSKDSTNEKLFF
D: -; J: TRBJ1-6; size: -; V: TRBV6-5; DNA: TGTGCCAGCAGTTACTCGGTTAGGGGCCCGTATTCACCCCTCCACTTT; CDR3: CASSYSVRGPYSPLHF
D: -; J: TRBJ2-5; size: -; V: TRBV4-2; DNA: TGTGCCAGCAGCCAAGCCCCGGGGGGCTTAAAAGAGACCCAGTACTTC; CDR3: CASSQAPGGLKETQYF
D: TRBD2; J: TRBJ2-1; size: -; V: TRBV2; DNA: TGTGCCAGCAGCGTATTTGCTAGCGGGGCTTACAATGAGCAGTTCTTC; CDR3: CASSVFASGAYNEQFF
D: -; J: TRBJ2-1; size: once; V: TRBV19; DNA: TGTGCCAGTAGCCCGACGGGGGGCGGCTACAATGAGCAGTTCTTC; CDR3: CASSPTGGGYNEQFF
D: TRBD1; J: TRBJ2-1; size: -; V: TRBV11-2; DNA: TGTGCCAGCAGCTCCCTACAGGGGCCCCGGCGGAATGAGCAGTTCTTC; CDR3: CASSSLQGPRRNEQFF
D: -; J: TRBJ2-7; size: -; V: TRBV6-1; DNA: TGTGCCAGCAGTGAATATGCCGACAGCGCCTACGAGCAGTACTTC; CDR3: CASSEYADSAYEQYF
D: -; J: TRBJ1-1; size: -; V: TRBV2; DNA: TGTGCCAGCAGTGACCAGGGTCGATTGGGCACTGAAGCTTTCTTT; CDR3: CASSDQGRLGTEAFF
D: -; J: TRBJ2-7; size: -; V: TRBV11-2; DNA: TGTGCCAGCAGCTTAAGACAAGATATCTACGAGCAGTACTTC; CDR3: CASSLRQDIYEQYF
D: -; J: TRBJ2-7; size: -; V: TRBV5-1; DNA: TGCGCCAGCAGCTTGAAACAGGGATCCTACGAGCAGTACTTC; CDR3: CASSLKQGSYEQYF
D: -; J: TRBJ1-1; size: -; V: TRBV5-1; DNA: TGCGCCAGCAGCCCGGCGACATACACTGAAGCTTTCTTT; CDR3: CASSPATYTEAFF
D: -; J: TRBJ1-1; size: few; V: TRBV5-4; DNA: TGTGCCAGCAGCTCCAACATGAACACTGAAGCTTTCTTT; CDR3: CASSSNMNTEAFF
D: TRBD1; J: TRBJ1-5; size: -; V: TRBV11-2; DNA: TGTGCCAGCAGTCGAGGGGGGACAGTTAGTCAGCCCCAGCATTTT; CDR3: CASSRGGTVSQPQHF
D: TRBD1; J: TRBJ1-4; size: few; V: TRBV15; DNA: TGTGCCACCAGCAGGGCGGACAGGGGGGACAATGAAAAACTGTTTTTT; CDR3: CATSRADRGDNEKLFF
D: -; J: TRBJ1-2; size: -; V: TRBV7-2; DNA: TGTGCCAGCAGCTTATACAGGACTAACTATGGCTACACCTTC; CDR3: CASSLYRTNYGYTF
D: TRBD1; J: TRBJ2-2; size: -; V: TRBV7-9; DNA: TGTGCCAGCAGCTTAGTGGGACAGGGGAAGGAGGAGCTGTTTTTT; CDR3: CASSLVGQGKEELFF
D: TRBD1; J: TRBJ1-1; size: -; V: TRBV5-4; DNA: TGTGCCAGCAGACCTACAGGGGGCCAGGCTGAAGCTTTCTTT; CDR3: CASRPTGGQAEAFF
D: -; J: TRBJ2-7; size: -; V: TRBV2; DNA: TGTGCCAGCAGTGTCTTAGCCGGGCAGTACTTC; CDR3: CASSVLAGQYF
D: TRBD2; J: TRBJ2-2; size: -; V: TRBV5-1; DNA: TGCGCCAGCAGCTTGGGGACTAGCTCCGGGGAGCTGTTTTTT; CDR3: CASSLGTSSGELFF
D: TRBD1; J: TRBJ1-1; size: few; V: TRBV7-9; DNA: TGTGCCAGCAGCTTTGGTGAGACAGGGAGGTGGAACACTGAAGCTTTCTTT; CDR3: CASSFGETGRWNTEAFF
D: -; J: TRBJ2-1; size: -; V: TRBV4-1; DNA: TGCGCCAGCAGCCCTGAAGACAGGTTCCAAGAGCAGTTCTTC; CDR3: CASSPEDRFQEQFF
D: -; J: TRBJ2-3; size: -; V: TRBV6-5; DNA: TGTGCCAGCAGCACGACAGCTTCCACAGATACGCAGTATTTT; CDR3: CASSTTASTDTQYF
D: TRBD1; J: TRBJ1-1; size: few; V: TRBV5-1; DNA: TGCGCCAGCAGCCTATCCGGGACAGCTAACACTGAAGCTTTCTTT; CDR3: CASSLSGTANTEAFF
D: -; J: TRBJ1-4; size: -; V: TRBV7-9; DNA: TGTTCCTTGCAAGGGGGGGCAAGGGGGAAACTGTTTTTT; CDR3: CSLQGGARGKLFF